This TCR beta chain came from a study of blood T cells in healthy people across ages. Findings and limits, study-wide: Aged donors had fewer naive CD4+ cells and lower diversity than long-lived donors.

The people who gave samples were healthy Caucasians from Russia, aged roughly 6 to 90. With V trimmed by 2 bases and J by 13 bases, 7 bases remained unmatched. Germline CDR1 and CDR2: MNHEY and SVGAGI. This CDR3 is built from 13 residues. A second 7 to 11 cycle PCR used barcoded and J-beta primers. TCRdb ran MiXCR on the 5' RACE reads and lists one entry per CDR3 protein. Of approximately 800,000 distinct CDR3 sequences in the sample, 20% to 30% were seen once. Points on this clonotype: The antigen remains unidentified.

The same data also went into a second study, on T cells of mothers and their children.

The sequencing sample was made of blood. This rearrangement joins TRBV6-5 to TRBJ1-4, with 7 bases matching TRBD1. The TCR comes from a boy younger than 18 in good health. CDR3 protein: CASSYDRAEGLFF. The DNA for the CDR3 is TGTGCCAGCAGTTACGACAGGGCGGAAGGACTGTTTTTT.